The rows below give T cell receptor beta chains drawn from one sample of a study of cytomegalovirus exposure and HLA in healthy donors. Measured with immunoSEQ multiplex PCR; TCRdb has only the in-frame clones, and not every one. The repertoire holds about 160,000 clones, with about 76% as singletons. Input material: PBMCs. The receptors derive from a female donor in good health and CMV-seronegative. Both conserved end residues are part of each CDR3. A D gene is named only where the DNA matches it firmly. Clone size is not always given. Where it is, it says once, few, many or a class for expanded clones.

TGTGCCAGCAGTTACTCGGGAATAGGGAGCAATGAGCAGCTCTTC CASSYSGIGSNEQLF - - TRBJ2-1 TRBV6-6
TGCAGCGTTTCAAGGGGCGGGAGTAACGAGCAGTACTTC CSVSRGGSNEQYF - TRBD2 TRBJ2-7 TRBV29-1
TGTGCCAGCTGGCCGCGGGGCTTAATTATCTCCTACGAGCAGTACTTC CASWPRGLIISYEQYF once - TRBJ2-7 TRBV19
TGCGCCAGCAGCTCCACCGGGACTAGCGTTTCCGAGCAGTACTTC CASSSTGTSVSEQYF - TRBD2 TRBJ2-7 TRBV5-1
TGTGCCAGCAGCTCCTGGGACAGGGGGCACAACTATGGCTACACCTTC CASSSWDRGHNYGYTF - TRBD1 TRBJ1-2 TRBV11-1
TGCAGCGTCAAACGGGACAGTTCCTACAATGAGCAGTTCTTC CSVKRDSSYNEQFF once TRBD1 TRBJ2-1 TRBV29-1
TGTGCCAGCAGCTTAGAGTGGGAGGGCTACACCTTC CASSLEWEGYTF - - TRBJ1-2 TRBV7-9
TGTGCCAGCAGATCGGGACTAGCACTGTACACCGGGGAGCTGTTTTTT CASRSGLALYTGELFF - TRBD2 TRBJ2-2 TRBV2
TGTGCCAGCAGTCCCCGGATCGGGGGGCCCTATGGCTACACCTTC CASSPRIGGPYGYTF - - TRBJ1-2 TRBV7-2
TGTGCCAGTAGGCGGCAGGGGGAATATGATGGCTACACCTTC CASRRQGEYDGYTF once TRBD1 TRBJ1-2 TRBV19
TGTGCCTGGAGCCGACAGGGGCCTAGCAATCAGCCCCAGCATTTT CAWSRQGPSNQPQHF - TRBD1 TRBJ1-5 TRBV30
TGTGCCAGCAGTCGGAGCGAGGCGAACACCGGGGAGCTGTTTTTT CASSRSEANTGELFF - - TRBJ2-2 TRBV2
TGTGCCAGCAGGGCTCGGACAGGGTACGAAAACGAGCAGTACTTC CASRARTGYENEQYF - TRBD1 TRBJ2-7 TRBV6-5
TGTGCCAGCAGCTTGGGGGCGGGAGGTCCGGAAGAGACCCAGTACTTC CASSLGAGGPEETQYF - TRBD2 TRBJ2-5 TRBV5-4
TGCGCCAGCACCCAAACGGGACAGTGGGGTCTCTCACCCCTCCACTTT CASTQTGQWGLSPLHF once TRBD1 TRBJ1-6 TRBV23-1
TGCGCCAGCAGCTTAGGAGGCCTGAACACTGAAGCTTTCTTT CASSLGGLNTEAFF - - TRBJ1-1 TRBV5-1
TGTGCCAGCAGCCATGGGGGGGCCTGGGAGCAGTACTTC CASSHGGAWEQYF few - TRBJ2-7 TRBV5-6
TGTGCCAGTAGTACTCTACAGGGAAATTCGCACGAGCAGTACTTC CASSTLQGNSHEQYF - - TRBJ2-7 TRBV19
TGTGCCAGCAGGGACAGGGGACTGGACTATGGCTACACCTTC CASRDRGLDYGYTF - TRBD1 TRBJ1-2 TRBV6-1
TGTGCCAGCAGTGGGACAGGGGGCTATGGCTACACCTTC CASSGTGGYGYTF - TRBD1 TRBJ1-2 TRBV6-5
TGTGCCAGCAGCCAAGATCCCCAGGGGGTACTCTATGGCTACACCTTC CASSQDPQGVLYGYTF - TRBD1 TRBJ1-2 TRBV4-2
TGTGCCATCAGTGACCCGACAGCATATGGCTACACCTTC CAISDPTAYGYTF - - TRBJ1-2 TRBV10-3
TGTGCCAGCAGCGTAGTGGTCTACGGTGGCTACACCTTC CASSVVVYGGYTF - - TRBJ1-2 TRBV9
TGTGCCAGCACCCCTCAGCGGGGCTTTCTAGAAGCTTTCTTT CASTPQRGFLEAFF few - TRBJ1-1 TRBV27
TGTGCCAGCAGCCTAGGACAGATGAACACTGAAGCTTTCTTT CASSLGQMNTEAFF - - TRBJ1-1 TRBV7-8
TGCGCCAGCAACACGTTGGGACTCAATTCACCCCTCCACTTT CASNTLGLNSPLHF few - TRBJ1-6 TRBV5-1
TGTGCCAGCGCCCAAGGGAAAGGACAGGGGGCGAGGAATGAGCAGTTCTTC CASAQGKGQGARNEQFF - TRBD1 TRBJ2-1 TRBV2
TGTGCCTGGAGTGGAGGAGCGGGAGGTCCAGATACGCAGTATTTT CAWSGGAGGPDTQYF - TRBD2 TRBJ2-3 TRBV30
TGTGCCAGCTCAGTAGCAGCTAGCACAGATACGCAGTATTTT CASSVAASTDTQYF - - TRBJ2-3 TRBV18
TGCGCCAGCAGCTTGGACAGGACGTACACCGGGGAGCTGTTTTTT CASSLDRTYTGELFF once - TRBJ2-2 TRBV5-1
TGCGCCAGCAGCTTGGGTCAGGGGGCCTACGAGCAGTACTTC CASSLGQGAYEQYF - TRBD1 TRBJ2-7 TRBV5-1
TGTGCCAGCAGTTCGACAGGGGGCGGAAACACCATATATTTT CASSSTGGGNTIYF once TRBD1 TRBJ1-3 TRBV27
TGTGCCAGCAAGGAAGCGGGAGGCCTACAAGAGACCCAGTACTTC CASKEAGGLQETQYF - TRBD2 TRBJ2-5 TRBV25-1
TGTGCCAGCAGCGGACAGGGCGATCAGCCCCAGCATTTT CASSGQGDQPQHF - TRBD1 TRBJ1-5 TRBV7-9
TGCGCCAGCAGCTTGGGACTAGCACAACGAGGGGATACGCAGTATTTT CASSLGLAQRGDTQYF - TRBD2 TRBJ2-3 TRBV5-1
TGTGCCAGCAGCGTAGCGGGGCAGGGAGGAAGAGAGACCCAGTACTTC CASSVAGQGGRETQYF - - TRBJ2-5 TRBV9
TGTGCCAGCAGCTTGAGTAGCGGGAGGACAGATACGCAGTATTTT CASSLSSGRTDTQYF once TRBD2 TRBJ2-3 TRBV7-2
TGTGCCAGCAGCTTAAACAGGGGGAGCTCCTACGAGCAGTACTTC CASSLNRGSSYEQYF - TRBD1 TRBJ2-7 TRBV7-9
TGTGCCAGCAGTGAAGCGCTAGCGGGTTTCTCTGGAAACACCATATATTTT CASSEALAGFSGNTIYF - - TRBJ1-3 TRBV2
TGTGCCAGTAGCCCACCGGGACAGGGATATCAGCCCCAGCATTTT CASSPPGQGYQPQHF - TRBD1 TRBJ1-5 TRBV19
TGCGCCAGCACCGTGACAGGGGGCTACACCGGGGAGCTGTTTTTT CASTVTGGYTGELFF - TRBD1 TRBJ2-2 TRBV5-1
TGTGCCAGCCGCCCGTCGGGAAACACCGGGGAGCTGTTTTTT CASRPSGNTGELFF few - TRBJ2-2 TRBV7-8
TGTGCCAGCAGCTTGGAGGCTAGCGGGAGATTTTACGAGCAGTACTTC CASSLEASGRFYEQYF few TRBD2 TRBJ2-7 TRBV5-4
TGTGCCAGCAGCTCCATGACTAGCGGGAGCGGTCGTGAGCAGTACTTC CASSSMTSGSGREQYF once TRBD2 TRBJ2-7 TRBV5-6
TGCGCCAGCCCCCGGACAGGGAGAAACCTAACTAGGTATGGCTACACCTTC CASPRTGRNLTRYGYTF - TRBD1 TRBJ1-2 TRBV10-1
TGCGCCAGCAGTCCCGGACTAGCGGGACAAGAGACCCAGTACTTC CASSPGLAGQETQYF - TRBD2 TRBJ2-5 TRBV5-1
TGTGCCAGCAGCTTGTCCCAGGGGCGAGACACTGAAGCTTTCTTT CASSLSQGRDTEAFF - - TRBJ1-1 TRBV5-5
TGTGCCAGCAGCCGTATGGGCGTCAGCGGTCAGCCCCAGCATTTT CASSRMGVSGQPQHF few - TRBJ1-5 TRBV7-2
TGTGCCAGCTCAAGGGGGATAGGGGCGAGCACTGAAGCTTTCTTT CASSRGIGASTEAFF - - TRBJ1-1 TRBV18